This TCR beta chain originates from a study of T cell changes during pregnancy in multiple sclerosis. The table came from immunoSEQ multiplex PCR; TCRdb's copy has only in-frame clones and leaves some out. The sample contains about 47,000 clones, approximately 92% of which appear only once. A few counts support this clone. Trimming cost V 2 bases and J 6 bases; bases outside gene matches: 20. Germline values: CDR1 LNHDA, CDR2 SQIVND (reference sequence). The CDR3 length is 19 residues. This TCR derives from a female donor with multiple sclerosis, enrolled in a pregnancy study. Sequences were derived from peripheral blood, sampled in the third trimester of pregnancy. This chain connects TRBV19 to TRBJ2-3, with TRBD1 identical over 7 bases. This CDR3 is CASSIMSFSVGQRLDTQYF. The CDR3 bases are TGTGCCAGTAGTATAATGAGCTTTAGTGTGGGACAGCGGTTGGATACGCAGTATTTT. The full variable domain, with the rest looked up from reference TRBV19 and TRBJ2-3, is DGGITQSPKYLFRKEGQNVTLSCEQNLNHDAMYWYRQDPGQGLRLIYYSQIVNDFQKGDIAEGYSVSREKKESFPLTVTSAQKNPTAFYLCASSIMSFSVGQRLDTQYFGPGTRLTVL.